These T cell receptor beta chains were read from a single sample in a study of cytomegalovirus exposure and HLA in healthy donors. The repertoire was sequenced with immunoSEQ multiplex PCR; TCRdb's copy has only in-frame clones and lacks some. The table shows some 130,000 clones, with roughly four fifths occurring only once. Material: PBMCs. Every receptor here comes from a male donor in good health and CMV-seropositive. The CDR3 runs from the conserved cysteine through the conserved F or W. The size of a clone is reported for some rows only, either as once, few or many, or as a class for expanded clones.

v_gene	abundance	CDR3aa
TRBV2	.	CASSQRAGDDTGELFF
TRBV2	.	CASSKRTYEQYF
TRBV19	few	CASSLTAGSDQPQHF
TRBV11-3	.	CASSSGGTDTQYF
TRBV30	once	CAWSVRGHEEETQYF
TRBV9	.	CASSVVGLAGGTTNTGELFF
TRBV6-5	.	CASSYPGNTEAFF
TRBV14	.	CASSQQGADTQYF
TRBV11-2	.	CASSLMWERGAEQYF
TRBV11-2	.	CASTPGGAPYEQYF
TRBV29-1	.	CSVRQGTSTDTQYF
TRBV27	.	CASRPDRGSYEQYF
TRBV30	.	CAWSEENQGSPPFF
TRBV27	few	CASSLSMREFTDTQYF
TRBV9	once	CASSALTGDSPLHF
TRBV27	.	CASSLIGGTQRAFF
TRBV27	few	CASSLSGSGSYNEQFF